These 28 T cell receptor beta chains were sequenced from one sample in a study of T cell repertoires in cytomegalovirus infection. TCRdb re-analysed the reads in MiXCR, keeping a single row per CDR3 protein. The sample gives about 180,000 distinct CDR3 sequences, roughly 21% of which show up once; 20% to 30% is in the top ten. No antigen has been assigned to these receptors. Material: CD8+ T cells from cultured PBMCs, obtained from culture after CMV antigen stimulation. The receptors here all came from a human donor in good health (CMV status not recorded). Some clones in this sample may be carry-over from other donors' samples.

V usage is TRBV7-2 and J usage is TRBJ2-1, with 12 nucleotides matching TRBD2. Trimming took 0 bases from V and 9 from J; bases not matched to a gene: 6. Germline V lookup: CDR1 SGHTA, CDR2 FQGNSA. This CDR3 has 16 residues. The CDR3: CASSLASLAGGSEQFF. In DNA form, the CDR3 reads TGTGCCAGCAGCTTAGCGTCCCTAGCGGGAGGGAGTGAGCAGTTCTTC.

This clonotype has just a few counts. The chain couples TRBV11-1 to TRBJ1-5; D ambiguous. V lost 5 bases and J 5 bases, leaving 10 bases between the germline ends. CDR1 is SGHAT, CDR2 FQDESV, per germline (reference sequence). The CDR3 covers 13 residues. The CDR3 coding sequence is TGTGCCAGCAGCCGGACTCTGGATCAGCCCCAGCATTTT. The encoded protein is CASSRTLDQPQHF.

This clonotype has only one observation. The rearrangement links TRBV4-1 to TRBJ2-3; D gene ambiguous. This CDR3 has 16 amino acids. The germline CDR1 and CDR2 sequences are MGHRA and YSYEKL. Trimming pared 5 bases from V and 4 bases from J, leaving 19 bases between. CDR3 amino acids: CASSSLGGEVPDTQYF. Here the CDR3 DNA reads TGCGCCAGCAGCTCCCTCGGCGGTGAGGTACCAGATACGCAGTATTTT.

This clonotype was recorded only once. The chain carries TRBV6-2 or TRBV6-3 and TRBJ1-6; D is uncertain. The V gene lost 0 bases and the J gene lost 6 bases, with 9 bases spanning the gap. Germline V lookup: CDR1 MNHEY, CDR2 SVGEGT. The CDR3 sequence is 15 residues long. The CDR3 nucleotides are TGTGCCAGCAGTTACTCGTCCGGACTTAATTCACCCCTCCACTTT. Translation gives CASSYSSGLNSPLHF.

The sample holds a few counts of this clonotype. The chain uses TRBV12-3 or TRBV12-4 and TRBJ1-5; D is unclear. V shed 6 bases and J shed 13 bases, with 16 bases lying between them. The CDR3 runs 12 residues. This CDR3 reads CASRYKERVQHF. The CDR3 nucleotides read TGTGCCAGCAGGTATAAGGAGAGGGTTCAGCATTTT.

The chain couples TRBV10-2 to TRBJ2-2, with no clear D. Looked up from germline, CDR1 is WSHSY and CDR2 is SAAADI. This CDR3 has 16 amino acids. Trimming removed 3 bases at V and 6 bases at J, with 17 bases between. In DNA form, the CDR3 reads TGCGCCAGCAGTGAATCCTACTGGGAAATTGCCGGGGAGCTGTTTTTT. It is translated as CASSESYWEIAGELFF.

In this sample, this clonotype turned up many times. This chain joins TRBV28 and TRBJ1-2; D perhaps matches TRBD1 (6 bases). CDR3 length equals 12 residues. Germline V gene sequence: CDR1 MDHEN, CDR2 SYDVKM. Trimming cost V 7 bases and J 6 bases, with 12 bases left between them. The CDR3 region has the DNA TGTGCCAGCACCGGGGGGCAGGATGGCTACACCTTC. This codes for CASTGGQDGYTF.

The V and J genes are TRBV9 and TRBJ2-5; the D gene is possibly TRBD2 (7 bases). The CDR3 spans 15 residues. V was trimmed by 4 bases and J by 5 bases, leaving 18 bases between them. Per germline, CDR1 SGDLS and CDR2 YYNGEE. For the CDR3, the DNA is TGTGCCAGCAGCCCGGAGGGGGGGTCATGGGAGACCCAGTACTTC. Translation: CASSPEGGSWETQYF.

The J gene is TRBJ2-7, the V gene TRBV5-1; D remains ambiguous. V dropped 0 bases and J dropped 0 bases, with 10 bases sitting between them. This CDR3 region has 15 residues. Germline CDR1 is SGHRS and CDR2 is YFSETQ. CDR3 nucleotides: TGCGCCAGCAGCTTGGCCTCGGCAGCCTCCTACGAGCAGTACTTC. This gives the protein CASSLASAASYEQYF.

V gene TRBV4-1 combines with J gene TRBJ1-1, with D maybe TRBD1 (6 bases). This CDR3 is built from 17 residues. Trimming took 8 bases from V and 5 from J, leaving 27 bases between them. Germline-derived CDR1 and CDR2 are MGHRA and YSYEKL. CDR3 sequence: CASYPAGAGIRRTEAFF. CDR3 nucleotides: TGCGCCAGCTACCCCGCGGGGGCAGGGATACGAAGAACTGAAGCTTTCTTT.

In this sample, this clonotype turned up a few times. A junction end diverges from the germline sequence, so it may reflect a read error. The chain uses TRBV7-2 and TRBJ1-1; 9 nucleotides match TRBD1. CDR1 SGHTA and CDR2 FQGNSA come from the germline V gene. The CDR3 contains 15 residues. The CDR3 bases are TGTGCCAGCAGCACCCGGACAGGGGTGAATACTGAAGCTTTCTTT. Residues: CASSTRTGVNTEAFF.

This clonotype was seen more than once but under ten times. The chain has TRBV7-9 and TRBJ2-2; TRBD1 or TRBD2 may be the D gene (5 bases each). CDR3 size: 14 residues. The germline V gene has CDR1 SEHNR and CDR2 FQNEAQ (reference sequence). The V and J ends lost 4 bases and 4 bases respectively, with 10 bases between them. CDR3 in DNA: TGTGCCAGCAGCTGGGACGGGTCCACCGGGGAGCTGTTTTTT. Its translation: CASSWDGSTGELFF.

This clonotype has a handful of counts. The CDR3 is CASTGPVAYEQYF. CDR3 nucleotide sequence: TGTGCCAGCACAGGCCCAGTCGCCTACGAGCAGTACTTC. The chain has TRBV7-2 and TRBJ2-7; D is unclear. V was shortened by 7 bases and J by 2 bases, with 12 bases between the two germline ends. CDR1 and CDR2 (germline): SGHTA, FQGNSA. The CDR3 loop spans 13 amino acids.

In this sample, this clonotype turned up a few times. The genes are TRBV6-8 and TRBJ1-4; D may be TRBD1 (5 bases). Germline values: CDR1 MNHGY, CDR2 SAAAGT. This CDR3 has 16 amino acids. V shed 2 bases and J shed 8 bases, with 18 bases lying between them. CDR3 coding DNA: TGTGCCAGCAGTTACGGGTCAGAGGGGCTTGAAGAAAAACTGTTTTTT. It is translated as CASSYGSEGLEEKLFF.

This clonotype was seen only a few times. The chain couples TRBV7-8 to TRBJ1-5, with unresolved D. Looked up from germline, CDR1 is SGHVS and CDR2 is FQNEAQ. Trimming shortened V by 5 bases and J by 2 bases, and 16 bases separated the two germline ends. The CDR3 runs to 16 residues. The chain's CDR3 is CASSPTLREGNQPQHF. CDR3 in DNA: TGTGCCAGCAGCCCTACTCTACGGGAGGGCAATCAGCCCCAGCATTTT. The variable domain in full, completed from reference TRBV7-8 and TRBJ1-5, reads GAGVSQSPRYKVAKRGQDVALRCDPISGHVSLFWYQQALGQGPEFLTYFQNEAQLDKSGLPSDRFFAERPEGSVSTLKIQRTQQEDSAVYLCASSPTLREGNQPQHFGDGTRLSIL.

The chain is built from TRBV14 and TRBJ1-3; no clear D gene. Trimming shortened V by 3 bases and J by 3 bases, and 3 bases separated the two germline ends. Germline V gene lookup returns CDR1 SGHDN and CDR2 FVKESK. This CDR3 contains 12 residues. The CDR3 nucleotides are TGTGCCAGCAGCCATTATGGAAACACCATATATTTT. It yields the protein CASSHYGNTIYF.

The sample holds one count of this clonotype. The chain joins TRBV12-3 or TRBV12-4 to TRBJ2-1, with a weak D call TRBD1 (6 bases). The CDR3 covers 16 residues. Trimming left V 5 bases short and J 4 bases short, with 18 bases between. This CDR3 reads CASSHNQGLAYNEQFF. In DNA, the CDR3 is TGTGCCAGCAGTCATAATCAGGGGCTTGCTTACAATGAGCAGTTCTTC.

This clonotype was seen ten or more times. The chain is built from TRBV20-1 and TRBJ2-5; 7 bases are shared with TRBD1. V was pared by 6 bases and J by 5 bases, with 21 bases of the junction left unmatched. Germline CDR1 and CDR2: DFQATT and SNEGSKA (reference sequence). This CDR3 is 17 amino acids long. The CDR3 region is CSALDRASSRRGETQYF. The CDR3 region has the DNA TGCAGTGCACTCGACAGGGCGAGTTCGAGGCGAGGGGAGACCCAGTACTTC.

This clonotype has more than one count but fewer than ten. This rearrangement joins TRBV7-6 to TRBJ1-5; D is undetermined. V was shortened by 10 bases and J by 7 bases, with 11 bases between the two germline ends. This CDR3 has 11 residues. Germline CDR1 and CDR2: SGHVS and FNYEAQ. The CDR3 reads CATGIRQPQHF. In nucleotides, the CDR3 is TGTGCCACGGGGATCAGGCAGCCCCAGCATTTT.

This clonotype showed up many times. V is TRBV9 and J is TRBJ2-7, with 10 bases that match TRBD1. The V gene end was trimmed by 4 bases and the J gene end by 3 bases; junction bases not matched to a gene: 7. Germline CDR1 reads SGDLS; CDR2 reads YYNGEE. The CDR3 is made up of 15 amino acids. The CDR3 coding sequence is TGTGCCAGCAGCCACCGGGACAGGGGAGTCTACGAGCAGTACTTC. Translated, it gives CASSHRDRGVYEQYF.

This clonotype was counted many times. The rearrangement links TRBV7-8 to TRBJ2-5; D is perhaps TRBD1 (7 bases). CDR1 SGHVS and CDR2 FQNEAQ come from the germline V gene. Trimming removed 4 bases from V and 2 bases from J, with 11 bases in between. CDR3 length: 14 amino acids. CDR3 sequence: CASSSGGWQETQYF. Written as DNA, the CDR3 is TGTGCCAGCAGCTCAGGGGGGTGGCAAGAGACCCAGTACTTC.

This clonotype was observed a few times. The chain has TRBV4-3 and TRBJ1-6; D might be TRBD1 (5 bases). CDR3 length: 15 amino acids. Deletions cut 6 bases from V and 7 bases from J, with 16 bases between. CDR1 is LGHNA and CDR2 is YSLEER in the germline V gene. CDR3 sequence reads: CASRLRGAENSPLHF. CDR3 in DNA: TGCGCCAGCAGACTCAGAGGGGCTGAGAATTCACCCCTCCACTTT.

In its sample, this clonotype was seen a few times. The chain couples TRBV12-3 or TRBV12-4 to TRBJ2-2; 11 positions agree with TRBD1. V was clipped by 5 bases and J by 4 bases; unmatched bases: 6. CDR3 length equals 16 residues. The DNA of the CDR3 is TGTGCCAGCAGTCCACCGGGACAGGGGGTCACCGGGGAGCTGTTTTTT. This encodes CASSPPGQGVTGELFF.

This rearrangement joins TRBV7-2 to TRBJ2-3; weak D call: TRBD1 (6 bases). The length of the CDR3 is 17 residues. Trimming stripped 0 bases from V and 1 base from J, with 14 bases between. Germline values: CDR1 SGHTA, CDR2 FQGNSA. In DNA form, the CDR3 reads TGTGCCAGCAGCTTAGCGGGGGACACTATCCGCACAGATACGCAGTATTTT. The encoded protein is CASSLAGDTIRTDTQYF.

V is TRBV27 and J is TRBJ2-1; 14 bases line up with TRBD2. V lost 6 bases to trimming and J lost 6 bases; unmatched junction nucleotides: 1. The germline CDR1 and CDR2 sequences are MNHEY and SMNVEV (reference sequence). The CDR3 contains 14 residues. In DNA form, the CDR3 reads TGTGCCAGCAGGACTAGCGGGGGGGCCAATGAGCAGTTCTTC. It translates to CASRTSGGANEQFF.

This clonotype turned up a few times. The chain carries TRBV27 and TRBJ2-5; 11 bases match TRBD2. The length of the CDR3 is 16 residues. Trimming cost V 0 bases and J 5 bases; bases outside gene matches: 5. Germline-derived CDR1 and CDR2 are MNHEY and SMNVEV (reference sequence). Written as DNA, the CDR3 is TGTGCCAGCAGTTTATCTAGCGGGGGGGCTTCGGAGACCCAGTACTTC. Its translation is CASSLSSGGASETQYF.

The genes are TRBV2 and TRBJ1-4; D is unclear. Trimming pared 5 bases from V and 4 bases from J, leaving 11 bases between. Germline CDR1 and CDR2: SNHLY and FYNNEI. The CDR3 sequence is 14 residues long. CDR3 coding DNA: TGTGCCAGCAGTTTAGGCCGGGTTAATGAAAAACTGTTTTTT. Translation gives CASSLGRVNEKLFF.

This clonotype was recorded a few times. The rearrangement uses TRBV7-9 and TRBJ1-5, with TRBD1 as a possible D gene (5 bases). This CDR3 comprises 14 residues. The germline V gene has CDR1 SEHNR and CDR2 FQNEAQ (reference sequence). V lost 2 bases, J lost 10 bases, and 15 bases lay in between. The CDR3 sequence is CASSLSTVGNPQHF. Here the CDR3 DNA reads TGTGCCAGCAGCTTATCGACAGTGGGGAATCCCCAGCATTTT.